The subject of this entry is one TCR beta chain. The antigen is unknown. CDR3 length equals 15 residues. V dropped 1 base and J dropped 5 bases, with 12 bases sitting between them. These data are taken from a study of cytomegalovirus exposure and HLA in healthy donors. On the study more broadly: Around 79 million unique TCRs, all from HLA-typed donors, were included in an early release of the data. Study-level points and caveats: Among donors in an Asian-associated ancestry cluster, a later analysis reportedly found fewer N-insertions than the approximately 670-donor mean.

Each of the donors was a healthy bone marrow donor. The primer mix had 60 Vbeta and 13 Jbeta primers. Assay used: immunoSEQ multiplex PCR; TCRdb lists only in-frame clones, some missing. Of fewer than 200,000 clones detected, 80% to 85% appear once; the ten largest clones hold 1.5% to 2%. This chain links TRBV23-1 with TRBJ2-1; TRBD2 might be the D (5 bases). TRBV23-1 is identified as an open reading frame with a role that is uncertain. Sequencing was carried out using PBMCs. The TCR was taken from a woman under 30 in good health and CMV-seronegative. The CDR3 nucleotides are TGCGCCAGCAGTCAATTACGGGAAAGGGACAATGAGCAGTTCTTC. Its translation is CASSQLRERDNEQFF.